These 23 T cell receptor beta chains were all obtained from the same sample, sequenced in a study of shared clonotypes between healthy human individuals. Measured with immunoSEQ multiplex PCR; TCRdb has only the in-frame clones, and not every one. The table shows about 960,000 clones, with over 60% occurring only once. The sample was memory CD4+ T cells sorted from blood. Subset denoted: CD45RA-negative fraction. The receptors stem from a young man in good health.

The chain employs TRBV5-5 and TRBJ1-6; 10 bases match TRBD1. V lost 5 bases to trimming and J lost 10 bases; unmatched junction nucleotides: 9. The germline V gene has CDR1 SGHKS and CDR2 YYEKEE (reference sequence). This CDR3 is built from 15 residues. CDR3 coding DNA: TGTGCCAGCAGTTCGGGACAGGGGCTCGCGTCACCCCTCCACTTT. This translates into CASSSGQGLASPLHF.

The rearrangement links TRBV7-9 to TRBJ2-3; 13 nucleotides agree with TRBD2. Germline V CDR1 and CDR2: SEHNR, FQNEAQ (reference sequence). V lost 4 bases and J lost 7; bases outside the gene matches: 5. This CDR3 has 15 residues. The CDR3: CASSSGTSGTYTQYF. CDR3 in DNA: TGTGCCAGCAGCTCAGGGACTAGCGGGACATATACGCAGTATTTT.

The CDR3 DNA sequence: TGTGCCAGCAATATCCCGGGACTCAACAATGAGCAGTTCTTC. Residues: CASNIPGLNNEQFF. The genes are TRBV28 and TRBJ2-1, with a weak D call TRBD2 (6 bases). Germline CDR1 reads MDHEN; CDR2 reads SYDVKM. The CDR3 consists of 14 residues. V lost 7 bases, J lost 5 bases, and 15 bases lay in between.

The chain uses TRBV5-1 and TRBJ2-1; 11 bases agree with TRBD2. Trimming at V came to 4 bases and at J to 3 bases, leaving 6 bases not matched to a gene. This CDR3 contains 16 residues. Germline V lookup: CDR1 SGHRS, CDR2 YFSETQ. For the CDR3, the DNA is TGCGCCAGCAGCACTTCAGGACTAGCGGGCTACAATGAGCAGTTCTTC. Its translation is CASSTSGLAGYNEQFF.

The count of this clone is one. The chain recombines TRBV11-2 with TRBJ1-3; TRBD1 is a possible D gene (5 bases). The V gene's germline CDR1 is SGHAT and CDR2 FQNNGV. Trimming cost V 4 bases and J 0 bases, with 13 bases left between them. The CDR3 is 16 residues long. CDR3 sequence: CASSSLGLFSGNTIYF. The CDR3 bases are TGTGCCAGCAGCTCCCTGGGACTGTTCTCTGGAAACACCATATATTTT.

The J gene is TRBJ2-7, the V gene TRBV5-1; D possibly corresponds to TRBD1 (5 bases). The CDR3 runs to 15 residues. Trimming removed 0 bases at V and 0 bases at J, with 10 bases between. CDR1 is SGHRS, CDR2 YFSETQ, per germline. This chain's CDR3 is CASSLGPDTSYEQYF. The CDR3 DNA follows: TGCGCCAGCAGCTTGGGTCCGGACACCTCCTACGAGCAGTACTTC.

The chain employs TRBV5-6 and TRBJ2-7, with a tentative D call TRBD1 (6 bases). The germline V gene encodes CDR1 SGHDT and CDR2 YYEEEE. The CDR3 totals 17 residues. V was cut by 4 bases and J by 2 bases, with 22 bases left in between. The CDR3 DNA follows: TGTGCCAGCAGCCCACCGTCTCAGGGGAGAGGGGCCTACGAGCAGTACTTC. It codes for CASSPPSQGRGAYEQYF.

This chain links TRBV6-5 with TRBJ2-7, with TRBD1 as a possible D gene (6 bases). Per germline, CDR1 MNHEY and CDR2 SVGAGI. V gave up 2 bases and J gave up 3 bases, with 8 bases separating them. The CDR3 consists of 13 residues. This CDR3 is CASSYAGDYEQYF. CDR3 coding DNA: TGTGCCAGCAGTTACGCAGGGGACTACGAGCAGTACTTC.

The chain carries TRBV7-2 and TRBJ2-3; D unresolved. Per germline, CDR1 SGHTA and CDR2 FQGNSA. The CDR3 covers 14 residues. V was shortened by 1 base and J by 2 bases, with 7 bases between the two germline ends. The DNA for the CDR3 is TGTGCCAGCAGCTTAGTCGGCCCCACAGATACGCAGTATTTT. As protein: CASSLVGPTDTQYF.

This chain connects TRBV10-3 to TRBJ2-3; a possible D gene is TRBD2 (6 bases). The length of the CDR3 is 17 residues. Germline loops: CDR1 ENHRY, CDR2 SYGVKD. The germline V and J ends were trimmed by 5 bases and 1 base, with 19 bases remaining between them. CDR3: CAISTSGRWGGTDTQYF. CDR3 nucleotides: TGTGCCATCAGTACCTCAGGCAGGTGGGGGGGCACAGATACGCAGTATTTT.

The chain uses TRBV10-3 and TRBJ1-2; no firm D call. V was cut by 5 bases and J by 8 bases, with 12 bases left in between. The CDR3 spans 12 residues. The V gene's germline CDR1 is ENHRY and CDR2 SYGVKD. The CDR3 sequence: CAISTLDGGYTF. The CDR3 coding sequence is TGTGCCATCAGTACCCTAGACGGGGGCTACACCTTC.

The chain links TRBV5-4 to TRBJ1-1; the D gene is possibly TRBD1 (5 bases). The germline CDR1 and CDR2 sequences are SGHNT and YYREEE (reference sequence). The CDR3 is 15 amino acids. V was cut by 0 bases and J by 2 bases, with 11 bases left in between. CDR3 amino acids: CASSLGGTANTEAFF. Here the CDR3 DNA reads TGTGCCAGCAGCTTGGGCGGGACCGCTAACACTGAAGCTTTCTTT. Full variable domain (missing parts from reference TRBV5-4 and TRBJ1-1): ETGVTQSPTHLIKTRGQQVTLRCSSQSGHNTVSWYQQALGQGPQFIFQYYREEENGRGNFPPRFSGLQFPNYSSELNVNALELDDSALYLCASSLGGTANTEAFFGQGTRLTVV.

The CDR3 loop is CASSGPPGQGFNEQFF. The DNA for the CDR3 is TGTGCCAGCAGCGGACCGCCGGGACAGGGTTTCAATGAGCAGTTCTTC. The chain joins TRBV5-4 to TRBJ2-1; 9 positions agree with TRBD1. The CDR3 is 16 amino acids. Germline V gives CDR1 SGHNT, CDR2 YYREEE (reference sequence). Unmatched junction bases numbered 11, after V lost 4 bases and J lost 6 bases. Full variable domain (outside the CDR3, taken from reference TRBV5-4 and TRBJ2-1): ETGVTQSPTHLIKTRGQQVTLRCSSQSGHNTVSWYQQALGQGPQFIFQYYREEENGRGNFPPRFSGLQFPNYSSELNVNALELDDSALYLCASSGPPGQGFNEQFFGPGTRLTVL.

This chain uses TRBV10-1 with TRBJ1-1, with D possibly matching TRBD1 (6 bases). Germline CDR1 is WNHNN and CDR2 is SYGVQD (reference sequence). CDR3 length: 16 amino acids. V shed 6 bases and J shed 1 base, with 18 bases lying between them. The CDR3 is CASRPANRAKNTEAFF. In DNA, the CDR3 is TGCGCCAGCAGACCCGCTAACAGGGCTAAGAACACTGAAGCTTTCTTT.

The V and J genes are TRBV9 and TRBJ2-1, with 14 bases identical to TRBD2. V was clipped by 4 bases and J by 0 bases; unmatched bases: 21. The germline V gene has CDR1 SGDLS and CDR2 YYNGEE. The CDR3 is made up of 23 amino acids. The CDR3 bases are TGTGCCAGCAGCCCCCAACCCCGGGGACTAGCGGGAGTCCGCCCCTACTCCTACAATGAGCAGTTCTTC. Its translation is CASSPQPRGLAGVRPYSYNEQFF.

The chain couples TRBV6-5 to TRBJ1-3; 8 bases match TRBD1. CDR1 is MNHEY and CDR2 is SVGAGI in the germline V gene. Unmatched junction bases numbered 5, after V lost 6 bases and J lost 4 bases. The CDR3 contains 14 residues. The DNA of the CDR3 is TGTGCCAGCAGCCCCAGGGGGCGAGGAAACACCATATATTTT. Protein product: CASSPRGRGNTIYF.

The CDR3 protein is CASSSGTSGHTGELFF. The CDR3 nucleotides are TGTGCCAGCAGCTCCGGGACTAGCGGACACACCGGGGAGCTGTTTTTT. The chain uses TRBV9 and TRBJ2-2; 11 nucleotides align to TRBD2. The V gene end was trimmed by 4 bases and the J gene end by 3 bases; junction bases not matched to a gene: 5. Looked up from germline, CDR1 is SGDLS and CDR2 is YYNGEE. This CDR3 region has 16 residues. The variable domain in full, completed from reference TRBV9 and TRBJ2-2, reads DSGVTQTPKHLITATGQRVTLRCSPRSGDLSVYWYQQSLDQGLQFLIQYYNGEERAKGNILERFSAQQFPDLHSELNLSSLELGDSALYFCASSSGTSGHTGELFFGEGSRLTVL.

V is TRBV30 and J is TRBJ2-5, with D possibly TRBD2 on 5 matching bases. Germline V gives CDR1 GTSNPN, CDR2 SVGIG (reference sequence). The V end was cut by 4 bases, the J end by 1 base, with 10 bases between. The CDR3 is 13 residues long. The CDR3 here is CAWTSSVQETQYF. The CDR3 DNA is TGTGCCTGGACTAGCTCGGTCCAAGAGACCCAGTACTTC.

As regards this clone: Distinct nucleotide sequences in the sample also encode this CDR3. The V and J genes are TRBV7-2 and TRBJ2-7; 12 bases are shared with TRBD2. V was clipped by 0 bases and J by 2 bases; unmatched bases: 5. Germline V CDR1 and CDR2: SGHTA, FQGNSA. This CDR3 is built from 17 residues. DNA for the CDR3: TGTGCCAGCAGCTTAGCCAGGACTAGCGGGATTCCCTACGAGCAGTACTTC. This sequence encodes CASSLARTSGIPYEQYF.

The chain has TRBV6-5 and TRBJ2-1; TRBD2 agrees at 9 bases. Germline assignment: CDR1 MNHEY and CDR2 SVGAGI. V trimming: 4 bases; J trimming: 7 bases; junction bases outside the gene matches: 8. The CDR3 totals 15 residues. The CDR3 bases are TGTGCCAGCAGTTTAGGCGGGAGGGCCGGTAATGAGCAGTTCTTC. Encoded protein: CASSLGGRAGNEQFF.

The rearrangement links TRBV5-6 to TRBJ1-2; D not resolved. Germline V gives CDR1 SGHDT, CDR2 YYEEEE. CDR3 size: 13 residues. The V end was cut by 0 bases, the J end by 0 bases, with 3 bases between. The CDR3 spells CASSLVANYGYTF. As DNA, the CDR3 is TGTGCCAGCAGCTTGGTTGCTAACTATGGCTACACCTTC.

Comment on this clone: A far larger clone is one base from this, pointing to a likely read error. This chain connects TRBV9 to TRBJ1-1, with 8 bases lining up with TRBD1. This CDR3 spans 16 amino acids. CDR1 is SGDLS and CDR2 is YYNGEE in the germline V gene. Unmatched junction bases numbered 8, after V lost 3 bases and J lost 1 base. The chain's CDR3 is CASSGRTGLQNTEAFF. The CDR3 nucleotides are TGTGCCAGCAGCGGCCGGACAGGGCTTCAGAACACTGAAGCTTTCTTT.

Comments on this clone: Other DNA sequences in the sample encode the same CDR3. The chain combines TRBV7-2 with TRBJ1-4; 10 bases fit TRBD1. Germline values: CDR1 SGHTA, CDR2 FQGNSA. CDR3 length: 15 amino acids. The V gene end was trimmed by 1 base and the J gene end by 8 bases; junction bases not matched to a gene: 4. CDR3 coding DNA: TGTGCCAGCAGCTTAGGGGGACAGGGGAAGGAAAAACTGTTTTTT. It translates to CASSLGGQGKEKLFF.